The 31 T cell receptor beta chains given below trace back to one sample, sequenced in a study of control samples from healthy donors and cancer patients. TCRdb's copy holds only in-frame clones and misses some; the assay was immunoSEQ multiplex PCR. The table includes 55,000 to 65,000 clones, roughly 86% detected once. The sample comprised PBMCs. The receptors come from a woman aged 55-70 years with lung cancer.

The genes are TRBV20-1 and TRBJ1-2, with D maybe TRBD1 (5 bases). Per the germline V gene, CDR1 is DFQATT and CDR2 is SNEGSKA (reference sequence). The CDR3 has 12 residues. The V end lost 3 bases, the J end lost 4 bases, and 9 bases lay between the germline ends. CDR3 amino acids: CSASRQGYGYTF. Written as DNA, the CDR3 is TGCAGTGCTAGTCGGCAGGGCTATGGCTACACCTTC.

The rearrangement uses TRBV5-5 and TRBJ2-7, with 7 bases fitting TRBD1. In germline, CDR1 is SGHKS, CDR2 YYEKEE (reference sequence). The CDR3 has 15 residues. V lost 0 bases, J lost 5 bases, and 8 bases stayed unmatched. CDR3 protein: CASSLGRDRADEQYF. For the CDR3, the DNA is TGTGCCAGCAGCTTGGGCAGAGACAGGGCTGACGAGCAGTACTTC.

The CDR3 coding sequence is TGTGCCAGCAGGGTGACAGGGGAGTTTGAAGCTTTCTTT. The encoded protein is CASRVTGEFEAFF. The V gene is TRBV2, the J gene TRBJ1-1, with TRBD1 identical over 8 bases. V was clipped by 6 bases and J by 7 bases; unmatched bases: 7. This CDR3 comprises 13 residues. From germline, CDR1 is SNHLY and CDR2 FYNNEI.

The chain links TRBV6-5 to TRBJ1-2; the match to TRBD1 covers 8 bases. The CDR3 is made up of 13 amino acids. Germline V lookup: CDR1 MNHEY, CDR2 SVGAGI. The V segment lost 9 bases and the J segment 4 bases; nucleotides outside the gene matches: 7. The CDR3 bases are TGTGCCAGTGACAGGGGAACTTTCTATGGCTACACCTTC. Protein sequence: CASDRGTFYGYTF.

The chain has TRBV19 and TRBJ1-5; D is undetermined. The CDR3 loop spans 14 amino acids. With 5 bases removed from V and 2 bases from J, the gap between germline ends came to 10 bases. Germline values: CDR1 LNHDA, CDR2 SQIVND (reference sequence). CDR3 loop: CASSSLTRNQPQHF. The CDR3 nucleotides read TGTGCCAGTAGTTCTCTGACGCGCAATCAGCCCCAGCATTTT.

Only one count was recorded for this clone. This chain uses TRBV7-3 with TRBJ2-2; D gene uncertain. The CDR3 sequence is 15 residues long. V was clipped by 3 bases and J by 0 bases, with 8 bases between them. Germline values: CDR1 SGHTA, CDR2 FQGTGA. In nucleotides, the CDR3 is TGTGCCAGCAGCTTCGGGCCCGCGAACACCGGGGAGCTGTTTTTT. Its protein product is CASSFGPANTGELFF.

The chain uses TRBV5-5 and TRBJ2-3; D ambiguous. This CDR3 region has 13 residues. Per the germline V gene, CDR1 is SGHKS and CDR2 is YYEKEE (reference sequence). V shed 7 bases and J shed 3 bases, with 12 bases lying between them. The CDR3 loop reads CASGRRTTDTQYF. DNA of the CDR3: TGTGCCAGCGGGCGTCGTACTACAGATACGCAGTATTTT.

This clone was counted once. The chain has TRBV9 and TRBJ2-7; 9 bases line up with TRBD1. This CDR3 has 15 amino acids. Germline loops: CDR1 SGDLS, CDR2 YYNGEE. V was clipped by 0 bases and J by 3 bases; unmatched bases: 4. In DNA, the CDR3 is TGTGCCAGCAGCGTAGACGGACAGGGGAACTACGAGCAGTACTTC. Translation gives CASSVDGQGNYEQYF. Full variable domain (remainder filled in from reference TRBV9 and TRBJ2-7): DSGVTQTPKHLITATGQRVTLRCSPRSGDLSVYWYQQSLDQGLQFLIQYYNGEERAKGNILERFSAQQFPDLHSELNLSSLELGDSALYFCASSVDGQGNYEQYFGPGTRLTVT.

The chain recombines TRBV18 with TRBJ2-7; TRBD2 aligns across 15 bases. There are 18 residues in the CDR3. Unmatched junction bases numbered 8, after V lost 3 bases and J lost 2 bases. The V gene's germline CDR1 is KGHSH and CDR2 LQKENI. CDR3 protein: CASSPGTSGGPFAYEQYF. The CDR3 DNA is TGTGCCAGCTCACCCGGGACTAGCGGGGGGCCCTTCGCCTACGAGCAGTACTTC.

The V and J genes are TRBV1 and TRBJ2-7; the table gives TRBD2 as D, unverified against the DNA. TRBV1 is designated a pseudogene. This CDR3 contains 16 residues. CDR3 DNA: TGCACCAGCAGCCAAGGTCGGGGACTAGAATCCTACGAGCAGTACTTC. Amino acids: CTSSQGRGLESYEQYF.

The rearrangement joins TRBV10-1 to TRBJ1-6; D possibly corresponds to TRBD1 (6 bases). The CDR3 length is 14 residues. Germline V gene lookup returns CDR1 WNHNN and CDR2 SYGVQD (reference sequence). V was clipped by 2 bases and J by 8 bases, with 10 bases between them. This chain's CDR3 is CASSETQGYSPLHF. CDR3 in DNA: TGCGCCAGCAGTGAGACACAGGGATATTCACCCCTCCACTTT.

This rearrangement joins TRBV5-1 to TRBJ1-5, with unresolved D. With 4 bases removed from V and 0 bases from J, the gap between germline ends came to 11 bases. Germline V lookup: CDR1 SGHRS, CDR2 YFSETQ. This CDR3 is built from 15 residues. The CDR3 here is CASSPNGDSNQPQHF. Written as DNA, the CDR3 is TGCGCCAGCAGCCCGAACGGGGATAGCAATCAGCCCCAGCATTTT.

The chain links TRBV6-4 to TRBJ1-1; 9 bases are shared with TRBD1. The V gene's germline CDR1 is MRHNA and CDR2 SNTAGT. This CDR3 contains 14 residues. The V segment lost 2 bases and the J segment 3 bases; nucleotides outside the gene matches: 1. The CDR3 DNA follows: TGTGCCAGCAGTGACGACAGGGGGGACACTGAAGCTTTCTTT. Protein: CASSDDRGDTEAFF.

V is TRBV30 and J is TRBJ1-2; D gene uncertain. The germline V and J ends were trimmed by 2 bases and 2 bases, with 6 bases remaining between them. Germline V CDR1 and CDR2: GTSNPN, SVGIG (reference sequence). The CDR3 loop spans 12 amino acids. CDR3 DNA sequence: TGTGCCTGGAGTCAAGTAAACTATGGCTACACCTTC. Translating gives CAWSQVNYGYTF.

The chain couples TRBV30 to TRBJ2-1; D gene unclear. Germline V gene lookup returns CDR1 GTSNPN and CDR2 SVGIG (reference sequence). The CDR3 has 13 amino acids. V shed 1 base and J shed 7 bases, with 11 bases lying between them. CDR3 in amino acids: CAWSATLGNEQFF. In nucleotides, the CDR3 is TGTGCCTGGAGTGCCACTCTGGGGAATGAGCAGTTCTTC.

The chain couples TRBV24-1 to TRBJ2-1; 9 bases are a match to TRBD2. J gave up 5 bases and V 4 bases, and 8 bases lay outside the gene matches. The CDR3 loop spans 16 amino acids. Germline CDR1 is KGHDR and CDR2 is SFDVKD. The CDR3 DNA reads TGTGCCACCAGTGACCCGGTAGCGGGAGACGACAATGAGCAGTTCTTC. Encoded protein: CATSDPVAGDDNEQFF.

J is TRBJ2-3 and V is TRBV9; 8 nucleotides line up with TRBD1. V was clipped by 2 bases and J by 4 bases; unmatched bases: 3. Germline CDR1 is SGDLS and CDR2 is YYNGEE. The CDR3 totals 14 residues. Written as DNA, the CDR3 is TGTGCCAGCAGCGTCCAGGGGGCCGCAGATACGCAGTATTTT. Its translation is CASSVQGAADTQYF.

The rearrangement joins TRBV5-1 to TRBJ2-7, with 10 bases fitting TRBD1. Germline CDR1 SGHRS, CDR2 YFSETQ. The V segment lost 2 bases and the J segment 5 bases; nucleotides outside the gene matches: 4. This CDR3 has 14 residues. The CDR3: CASSFGTGEDEQYF. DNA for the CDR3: TGCGCCAGCAGCTTCGGGACAGGGGAAGACGAGCAGTACTTC.

DNA of the CDR3: TGTGCCAGCAGCGTAGAAGCGACGGGGGCTACCTACAATGAGCAGTTCTTC. Protein sequence: CASSVEATGATYNEQFF. The chain links TRBV9 to TRBJ2-1; the D gene could be TRBD1 or TRBD2 (6 bases each). CDR3 size: 17 residues. Germline loops: CDR1 SGDLS, CDR2 YYNGEE. Deletions cut 0 bases from V and 2 bases from J, with 15 bases between.

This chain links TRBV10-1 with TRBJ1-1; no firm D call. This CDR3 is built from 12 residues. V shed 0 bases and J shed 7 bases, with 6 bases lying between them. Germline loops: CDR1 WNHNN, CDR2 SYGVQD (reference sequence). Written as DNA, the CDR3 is TGCGCCAGCAGTGAGTCGGTGGGTGAAGCTTTCTTT. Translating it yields CASSESVGEAFF.

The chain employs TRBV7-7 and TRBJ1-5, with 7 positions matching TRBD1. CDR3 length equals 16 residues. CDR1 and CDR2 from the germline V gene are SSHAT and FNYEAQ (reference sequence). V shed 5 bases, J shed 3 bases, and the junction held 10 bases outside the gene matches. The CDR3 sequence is CASSPKKGQYNQPQHF. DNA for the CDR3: TGTGCCAGCAGCCCGAAAAAGGGACAGTACAATCAGCCCCAGCATTTT.

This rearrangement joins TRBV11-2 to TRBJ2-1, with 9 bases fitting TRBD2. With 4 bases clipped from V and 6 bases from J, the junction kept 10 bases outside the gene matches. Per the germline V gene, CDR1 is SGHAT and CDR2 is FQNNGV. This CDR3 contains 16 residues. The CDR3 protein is CASSSSLAGTANEQFF. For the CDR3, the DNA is TGTGCCAGCAGCTCGTCTCTAGCGGGAACGGCCAATGAGCAGTTCTTC.

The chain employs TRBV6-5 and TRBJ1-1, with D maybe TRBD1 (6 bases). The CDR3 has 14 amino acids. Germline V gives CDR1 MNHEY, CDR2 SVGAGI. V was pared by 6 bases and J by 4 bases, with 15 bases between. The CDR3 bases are TGTGCCAGCAGCCTACAGGGAAGGGCCACTGAAGCTTTCTTT. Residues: CASSLQGRATEAFF.

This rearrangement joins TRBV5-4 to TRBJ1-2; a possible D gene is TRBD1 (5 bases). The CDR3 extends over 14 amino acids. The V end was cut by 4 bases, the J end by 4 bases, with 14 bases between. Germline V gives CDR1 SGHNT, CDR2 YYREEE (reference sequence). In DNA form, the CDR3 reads TGTGCCAGCAGCCCTGCGGGGGGGGGCTATGGCTACACCTTC. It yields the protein CASSPAGGGYGYTF. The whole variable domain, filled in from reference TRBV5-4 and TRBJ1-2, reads ETGVTQSPTHLIKTRGQQVTLRCSSQSGHNTVSWYQQALGQGPQFIFQYYREEENGRGNFPPRFSGLQFPNYSSELNVNALELDDSALYLCASSPAGGGYGYTFGSGTRLTVV.

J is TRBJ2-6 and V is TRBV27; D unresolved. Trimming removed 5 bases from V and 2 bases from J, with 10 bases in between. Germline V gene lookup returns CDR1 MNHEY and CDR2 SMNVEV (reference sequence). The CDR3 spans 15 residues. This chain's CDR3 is CASSPDGTGANVLTF. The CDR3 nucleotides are TGTGCCAGCAGTCCTGACGGTACTGGGGCCAACGTCCTGACTTTC.

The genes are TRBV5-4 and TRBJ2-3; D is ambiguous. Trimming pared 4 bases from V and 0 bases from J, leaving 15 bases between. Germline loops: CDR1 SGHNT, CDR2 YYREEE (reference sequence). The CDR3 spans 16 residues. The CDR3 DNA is TGTGCCAGCAGCCTGGTTACGTGGGGTAGCACAGATACGCAGTATTTT. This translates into CASSLVTWGSTDTQYF.

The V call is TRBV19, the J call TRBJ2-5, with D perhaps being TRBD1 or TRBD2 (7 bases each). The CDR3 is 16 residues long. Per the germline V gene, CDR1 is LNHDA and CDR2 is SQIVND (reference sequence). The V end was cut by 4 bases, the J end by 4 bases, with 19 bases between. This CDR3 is CASSTSRQGGGETQYF. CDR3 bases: TGTGCCAGTAGTACCAGCCGACAGGGCGGGGGAGAGACCCAGTACTTC.

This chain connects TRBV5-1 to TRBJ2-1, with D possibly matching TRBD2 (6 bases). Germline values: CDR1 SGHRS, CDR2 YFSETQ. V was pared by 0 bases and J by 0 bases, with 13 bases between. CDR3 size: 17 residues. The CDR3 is CASSLERGGASYNEQFF. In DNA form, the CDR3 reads TGCGCCAGCAGCTTGGAACGGGGCGGGGCCTCCTACAATGAGCAGTTCTTC.

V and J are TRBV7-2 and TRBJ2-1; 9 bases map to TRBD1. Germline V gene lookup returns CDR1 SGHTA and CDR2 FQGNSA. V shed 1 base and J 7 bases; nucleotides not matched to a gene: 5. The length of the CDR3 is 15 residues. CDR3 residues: CASSLEGQGRNEQFF. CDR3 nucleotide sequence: TGTGCCAGCAGCTTAGAGGGACAGGGTAGGAATGAGCAGTTCTTC. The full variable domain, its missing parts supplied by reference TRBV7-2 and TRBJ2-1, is GAGVSQSPSNKVTEKGKDVELRCDPISGHTALYWYRQSLGQGLEFLIYFQGNSAPDKSGLPSDRFSAERTGGSVSTLTIQRTQQEDSAVYLCASSLEGQGRNEQFFGPGTRLTVL.

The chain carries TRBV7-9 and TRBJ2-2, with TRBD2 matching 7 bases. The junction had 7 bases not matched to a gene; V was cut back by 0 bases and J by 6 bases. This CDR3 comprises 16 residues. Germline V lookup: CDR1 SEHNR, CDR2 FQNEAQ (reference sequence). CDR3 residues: CASSLALGLSAGELFF. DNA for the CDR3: TGTGCCAGCAGCTTAGCGCTGGGACTAAGTGCCGGGGAGCTGTTTTTT.

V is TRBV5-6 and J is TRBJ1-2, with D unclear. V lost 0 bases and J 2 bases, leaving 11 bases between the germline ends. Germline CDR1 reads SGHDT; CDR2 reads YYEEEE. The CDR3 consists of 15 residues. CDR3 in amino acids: CASSLDRDENYGYTF. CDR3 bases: TGTGCCAGCAGCTTGGATAGAGACGAGAACTATGGCTACACCTTC.